The entry below describes one T cell receptor beta chain. What this receptor recognizes is not known. Base quality data are lacking; no much larger clone is found one base away. The immunoSEQ Assay, a bias-controlled multiplex PCR, was used to amplify TCRbeta CDR3 regions from genomic DNA. In the paper's pipeline: Nucleated cell counts per sample were estimated from amplification of reference gene primers within the assay. To quantify the absolute abundance of each unique TCRbeta CDR3 rearrangement, sequence reads were collapsed and filtered. For each sample, productive Simpson clonality was calculated by taking the square root of Simpson's diversity index across productive rearrangements. Not all clones reach the TCRdb copy of this immuneACCESS table, which keeps in-frame sequences only. Checked studies attribute under half of the gap to unresolved V genes and leave the rest unexplained. V, J and clone size are taken as reported in that table, and D and trimming were inferred from the DNA itself. A total of around 270,000 clones appear in this sample, around 87% of them only once. Of the sample, roughly 2.5% falls within the top ten clones.

The sample originates from a study of blood T cell repertoires in COVID-19 (TCRdb year 2020). Study-level background: Samples covering the acute and convalescent phases of COVID-19 were provided by collaborators in the United States, Italy and Spain. The prospective study material was composed of cDNA or gDNA derived from T cells, B-cell-depleted T cells, or PBMCs. The dataset comprised deeply sampled blood TCRbeta repertoires from subjects exposed to, actively infected with, or recovered from COVID-19. The repertoires were released in a freely available public database meant as a resource for research on the immune response to SARS-CoV-2. Samples were obtained from the ongoing ImmuneRACE study (first 160 participants) and from 1,254 subjects provided by 6 global collaborators. A de-identified subject ID, COVID-19 status, age in years and sex were almost always included in the sample metadata. Where HLA class I and class II types were available, the types were taken from metadata supplied by the sample provider, not from assay-based typing. Beyond this particular receptor, the publication reports: The amount of clinical and demographic metadata varied by source and participant and was provided uncurated.

The collaborating institutions used their own protocols to collect whole blood in K2EDTA tubes. For TCRbeta analysis, collaborators shipped samples in one of three forms: frozen whole blood, isolated PBMCs, or DNA extracted from either of those sample types. The germline V gene specifies SGHRS as CDR1 and YFSETQ as CDR2. The junction carries 16 bases between V and J, which are trimmed by 2 bases and 0 bases respectively. The CDR3 goes from the cysteine to the phenylalanine over 17 residues. The sequence is cut down to CDR3 DNA, 51 bases in frame from base 1. The sequence joins TRBV5-1 to TRBJ2-3; TRBD1 is a weak D gene call, 5 bases matching. Sequenced: peripheral blood. This TCR derives from a woman aged 45 to 65 with acute or convalescent COVID-19. The CDR3 region has the sequence CASSLGAYTSSTDTQYF. The nucleotide sequence is given as TGCGCCAGCAGCTTAGGGGCATACACTTCTAGCACAGATACGCAGTATTTT.